This TCR beta chain was recorded in a study of blood T cell repertoires in COVID-19. The CDR3 is 16 amino acids. V gave up 3 bases and J gave up 5 bases, with 19 bases separating them. Germline V gene data show CDR1 as LNHDA and CDR2 as SQIVND (reference sequence). In the source study's methods: For nucleated cells, counts were estimated from reference gene primer amplification. Profiled with immunoSEQ multiplex PCR; TCRdb holds only in-frame clones, not every one. The V and J calls and clone size were taken over from that table, and D and trimming were inferred from the DNA. The data contain under 300,000 clones, about 88% of them seen just once; the ten biggest clones take up 1.5% to 2%.

The sequencing input was PBMCs or T cells enriched from blood (not recorded which). The clonotype was recovered from a woman between 45 and 65 years old who had recovered from COVID-19. The rearrangement joins TRBV19 to TRBJ1-1; the D is unclear. CDR3 region: CASSIYSPSVFTEAFF. CDR3 bases: TGTGCCAGTAGTATCTACAGCCCTTCCGTCTTTACTGAAGCTTTCTTT. The full variable domain, in which reference TRBV19 and TRBJ1-1 provide the parts outside the CDR3, is DGGITQSPKYLFRKEGQNVTLSCEQNLNHDAMYWYRQDPGQGLRLIYYSQIVNDFQKGDIAEGYSVSREKKESFPLTVTSAQKNPTAFYLCASSIYSPSVFTEAFFGQGTRLTVV.